The 30 T cell receptor beta chains in this list originate from one sample, sequenced in a study of blood T cell repertoires in COVID-19. Using immunoSEQ multiplex PCR, the repertoire was profiled, and TCRdb retains in-frame clones only, with some absent. The sample shows roughly 27,000 clones, about 80% of them seen only once. The material sequenced was peripheral blood. Every receptor here comes from a woman aged 70-85 years with acute or convalescent COVID-19.

The CDR3 sequence: CASSLGTAYEQYF. DNA for the CDR3: TGTGCCAGCAGTCTCGGGACAGCCTACGAGCAGTACTTC. The chain links TRBV27 to TRBJ2-7; TRBD1 aligns across 7 bases. Germline V gene sequence: CDR1 MNHEY, CDR2 SMNVEV (reference sequence). This CDR3 region has 13 residues. V lost 5 bases and J lost 2; bases outside the gene matches: 3.

This clone showed up just a few times. This chain links TRBV4-3 with TRBJ2-3, with D possibly matching TRBD1 (6 bases). Germline CDR1 LGHNA, CDR2 YSLEER. V lost 2 bases and J 8 bases, leaving 14 bases between the germline ends. The CDR3 is made up of 14 amino acids. The CDR3, as DNA: TGCGCCAGCAGCCAACCCTCCTCAGGGGCTACGCAGTATTTT. This codes for CASSQPSSGATQYF.

This clone has more than one count but fewer than ten. The chain links TRBV9 to TRBJ1-3; 7 positions agree with TRBD1. This CDR3 has 17 residues. V lost 5 bases and J lost 0; bases outside the gene matches: 11. The germline V gene encodes CDR1 SGDLS and CDR2 YYNGEE. The CDR3 DNA follows: TGTGCCAGCAGTATCGGTGGAGGGGGCCGCTCTGGAAACACCATATATTTT. Protein sequence: CASSIGGGGRSGNTIYF. Using reference TRBV9 and TRBJ1-3 for the parts outside the CDR3, the full variable domain is DSGVTQTPKHLITATGQRVTLRCSPRSGDLSVYWYQQSLDQGLQFLIQYYNGEERAKGNILERFSAQQFPDLHSELNLSSLELGDSALYFCASSIGGGGRSGNTIYFGEGSWLTVV.

The chain recombines TRBV6-4 with TRBJ1-3; the match to TRBD1 covers 8 bases. This CDR3 has 16 amino acids. The V segment lost 2 bases and the J segment 0 bases; nucleotides outside the gene matches: 3. CDR1 and CDR2 (germline): MRHNA, SNTAGT. CDR3 sequence reads: CASSDMDRDSGNTIYF. CDR3 in DNA: TGTGCCAGCAGTGACATGGACAGGGACTCTGGAAACACCATATATTTT.

The chain combines TRBV3-1 (or the pseudogene TRBV3-2) with TRBJ1-4; 8 positions agree with TRBD1. The CDR3 loop spans 15 amino acids. Germline CDR1 and CDR2: LGHDT and YNNKEL (reference sequence). The V segment lost 1 base and the J segment 7 bases; nucleotides outside the gene matches: 5. This CDR3 reads CASSQGWGTGEKLFF. The CDR3 coding sequence is TGTGCCAGCAGCCAAGGGTGGGGGACAGGTGAAAAACTGTTTTTT.

On this clone itself: Other DNA sequences from this sample encode an identical CDR3 as well. The V gene is TRBV6-2 or TRBV6-3, the J gene TRBJ2-7; 10 nucleotides agree with TRBD1. CDR1 MNHEY and CDR2 SVGEGT come from the germline V gene. V lost 2 bases and J lost 4; bases outside the gene matches: 2. The CDR3 is 14 amino acids. In DNA form, the CDR3 reads TGTGCCAGCAGTTACCTGGACAGGGGGTACGAGCAGTACTTC. Translation gives CASSYLDRGYEQYF.

This chain links TRBV7-9 with TRBJ2-2, with no clear D. Germline V gene data show CDR1 as SEHNR and CDR2 as FQNEAQ (reference sequence). CDR3 length: 16 residues. V shed 1 base and J shed 3 bases, with 12 bases lying between them. The CDR3 sequence is CASSLEWPADTGELFF. The CDR3 nucleotides are TGTGCCAGCAGCTTAGAGTGGCCCGCCGACACCGGGGAGCTGTTTTTT. The full variable domain, its missing parts supplied by reference TRBV7-9 and TRBJ2-2, is DTGVSQNPRHKITKRGQNVTFRCDPISEHNRLYWYRQTLGQGPEFLTYFQNEAQLEKSRLLSDRFSAERPKGSFSTLEIQRTEQGDSAMYLCASSLEWPADTGELFFGEGSRLTVL.

This clone occurred once. The chain carries TRBV28 and TRBJ2-2; 7 bases align to TRBD2. The CDR3 runs to 17 residues. Germline-derived CDR1 and CDR2 are MDHEN and SYDVKM. Trimming cost V 1 base and J 2 bases; bases outside gene matches: 7. The CDR3 reads CASSLSGGVTNTGELFF. The CDR3 coding sequence is TGTGCCAGCAGTTTATCTGGGGGGGTCACAAACACCGGGGAGCTGTTTTTT.

The rearrangement links TRBV19 to TRBJ2-3, with 9 positions matching TRBD2. With 4 bases clipped from V and 0 bases from J, the junction kept 2 bases outside the gene matches. The CDR3 sequence is 15 residues long. Per germline, CDR1 LNHDA and CDR2 SQIVND (reference sequence). The CDR3 DNA follows: TGTGCCAGTAGTACAAGCGGGGGGAGCACAGATACGCAGTATTTT. Protein: CASSTSGGSTDTQYF.

This rearrangement joins TRBV7-2 to TRBJ1-1; unclear D gene. With 4 bases removed from V and 0 bases from J, the gap between germline ends came to 9 bases. Per germline, CDR1 SGHTA and CDR2 FQGNSA. The CDR3 loop spans 14 amino acids. For the CDR3, the DNA is TGTGCCAGCAGCTATGGAGCCATGAACACTGAAGCTTTCTTT. The encoded protein is CASSYGAMNTEAFF.

V is TRBV27 and J is TRBJ2-7; 8 bases are shared with TRBD2. Germline V lookup: CDR1 MNHEY, CDR2 SMNVEV (reference sequence). J was trimmed by 5 bases and V by 4 bases; bases with no gene match: 13. The length of the CDR3 is 16 residues. The CDR3 sequence is CASSSHRASGSNEQYF. The CDR3 DNA reads as TGTGCCAGCAGTTCCCACCGGGCGAGCGGGAGTAACGAGCAGTACTTC.

This clone was seen once. The V call is TRBV2, the J call TRBJ2-5; TRBD2 matches 13 bases. Losses at the gene ends were 1 base for V and 4 bases for J; bases not matched to a gene: 6. Germline CDR1 SNHLY, CDR2 FYNNEI. The CDR3 contains 17 residues. The CDR3, as DNA: TGTGCCAGCAGTGAAGGGTGGACTAGCGGGGGTGGAGAGACCCAGTACTTC. It translates to CASSEGWTSGGGETQYF.

This clone was recorded once. The rearrangement joins TRBV19 to TRBJ2-7; perhaps TRBD1 as D (6 bases). CDR1 and CDR2 (germline): LNHDA, SQIVND (reference sequence). CDR3 size: 14 residues. Trimming left V 5 bases short and J 6 bases short, with 17 bases between. The DNA of the CDR3 is TGTGCCAGTAGTGGGCGGACAGAGAGGGGCGAGCAGTACTTC. This sequence encodes CASSGRTERGEQYF.

The sample holds a few counts of this clone. This chain links TRBV16 with TRBJ1-3, with 8 bases matching TRBD1. Per the germline V gene, CDR1 is KGHSY and CDR2 is FQNENV. This CDR3 region has 16 residues. J lost 2 bases, V lost 3 bases, and 6 bases had no gene match. The CDR3 loop reads CASSQIQGAAGNTIYF. The CDR3 DNA is TGTGCCAGCAGCCAGATCCAGGGGGCAGCTGGAAACACCATATATTTT.

J is TRBJ2-7 and V is TRBV7-2, with TRBD2 as a possible D gene (6 bases). The V gene's germline CDR1 is SGHTA and CDR2 FQGNSA. V gave up 4 bases and J gave up 2 bases, with 6 bases separating them. The CDR3 consists of 12 residues. Written as DNA, the CDR3 is TGTGCCAGCAGCTGGGGGGCCTACGAGCAGTACTTC. The encoded protein is CASSWGAYEQYF. Using reference TRBV7-2 and TRBJ2-7 for the parts outside the CDR3, the full variable domain is GAGVSQSPSNKVTEKGKDVELRCDPISGHTALYWYRQSLGQGLEFLIYFQGNSAPDKSGLPSDRFSAERTGGSVSTLTIQRTQQEDSAVYLCASSWGAYEQYFGPGTRLTVT.

This chain's CDR3 is CASTIYMGTGVADTQYF. For the CDR3, the DNA is TGTGCCAGCACCATTTATATGGGAACGGGAGTGGCAGATACGCAGTATTTT. The chain employs TRBV7-9 and TRBJ2-3; possible D gene TRBD2, 6 bases. This CDR3 has 17 residues. V was trimmed by 7 bases and J by 4 bases, leaving 24 bases between them. Germline CDR1 SEHNR, CDR2 FQNEAQ (reference sequence).

The chain employs TRBV27 and TRBJ2-7; a possible D gene is TRBD1 (5 bases). The V end lost 2 bases, the J end lost 0 bases, and 14 bases lay between the germline ends. The length of the CDR3 is 16 residues. The germline CDR1 and CDR2 sequences are MNHEY and SMNVEV (reference sequence). The CDR3 DNA sequence: TGTGCCAGCAGTTTAGTATGGGGCCGGAGCTCCTACGAGCAGTACTTC. Translated: CASSLVWGRSSYEQYF.

This clone was observed once. The chain combines TRBV7-2 with TRBJ1-4, with a weak D call TRBD1 (5 bases). From germline, CDR1 is SGHTA and CDR2 FQGNSA. The germline V and J ends were trimmed by 4 bases and 5 bases, with 14 bases remaining between them. The CDR3 contains 15 residues. CDR3 protein: CASSSYRGTNEKLFF. The CDR3 DNA is TGTGCCAGCAGCTCATACCGGGGGACGAATGAAAAACTGTTTTTT.

V usage is TRBV2 and J usage is TRBJ2-3; 11 positions agree with TRBD2. The ends lost 6 bases at V and 2 bases at J; junction bases unmatched: 7. The CDR3 covers 16 residues. Germline V gene sequence: CDR1 SNHLY, CDR2 FYNNEI. The CDR3: CASRRSSGGFTDTQYF. The CDR3 DNA is TGTGCCAGCAGGCGGTCTAGCGGGGGGTTCACAGATACGCAGTATTTT.

This rearrangement joins TRBV9 to TRBJ2-5; no clear D gene. CDR3 length: 13 amino acids. CDR1 SGDLS and CDR2 YYNGEE come from the germline V gene. Trimming left V 0 bases short and J 2 bases short, with 5 bases between. Here the CDR3 DNA reads TGTGCCAGCAGCGTAGGCCAGCAAGAGACCCAGTACTTC. It translates to CASSVGQQETQYF.

The chain couples TRBV9 to TRBJ1-4, with 10 bases that match TRBD1. The CDR3 covers 15 residues. From germline, CDR1 is SGDLS and CDR2 YYNGEE. V trimming: 5 bases; J trimming: 8 bases; junction bases outside the gene matches: 9. CDR3 sequence: CASSARTGGGEKLFF. The DNA of the CDR3 is TGTGCCAGCAGTGCGAGGACAGGGGGTGGCGAAAAACTGTTTTTT.

The chain recombines TRBV5-8 with TRBJ1-3, with TRBD1 matching over 11 bases. The V segment lost 4 bases and the J segment 2 bases; nucleotides outside the gene matches: 8. From germline, CDR1 is SGHTS and CDR2 YDEGEE. This CDR3 is 17 amino acids long. As DNA, the CDR3 is TGTGCCAGCAGCCCGCGGACAGGGGGCGCCGCTGGAAACACCATATATTTT. It specifies CASSPRTGGAAGNTIYF. The variable domain in full, with the rest retrieved from reference TRBV5-8 and TRBJ1-3, is EAGVTQSPTHLIKTRGQQATLRCSPISGHTSVYWYQQALGLGLQFLLWYDEGEERNRGNFPPRFSGRQFPNYSSELNVNALELEDSALYLCASSPRTGGAAGNTIYFGEGSWLTVV.

The V call is TRBV6-5, the J call TRBJ1-2, with TRBD1 identical over 8 bases. V lost 2 bases and J lost 4; bases outside the gene matches: 3. Germline V gene data show CDR1 as MNHEY and CDR2 as SVGAGI. The CDR3 spans 14 residues. The DNA of the CDR3 is TGTGCCAGCAGTTACGGACAGGGCTCCTATGGCTACACCTTC. This encodes CASSYGQGSYGYTF.

The chain is built from TRBV6-2 or TRBV6-3 and TRBJ2-7, with D possibly TRBD2 on 6 matching bases. The CDR3 contains 15 residues. CDR1 is MNHEY, CDR2 SVGEGT, per germline. Trimming removed 5 bases at V and 3 bases at J, with 17 bases between. The CDR3 protein is CASSLAGTRDYEQYF. In nucleotides, the CDR3 is TGTGCCAGCAGTCTTGCGGGGACGAGGGACTACGAGCAGTACTTC.

The chain is built from TRBV27 and TRBJ2-1; 10 positions match TRBD1. V shed 5 bases and J 1 base; nucleotides not matched to a gene: 5. The CDR3 runs 16 residues. Germline lookup yields CDR1 MNHEY and CDR2 SMNVEV (reference sequence). DNA for the CDR3: TGTGCCAGCAGTCGACGGACAGGGGGTTCCTACAATGAGCAGTTCTTC. Amino acid sequence: CASSRRTGGSYNEQFF.

This chain links TRBV7-9 with TRBJ1-5; perhaps TRBD1 as D (6 bases). V lost 0 bases and J 2 bases, leaving 14 bases between the germline ends. CDR1 is SEHNR and CDR2 is FQNEAQ in the germline V gene (reference sequence). This CDR3 has 17 residues. The CDR3 sequence: CASSLAGEQGGNQPQHF. For the CDR3, the DNA is TGTGCCAGCAGCTTAGCCGGGGAACAGGGTGGCAATCAGCCCCAGCATTTT.

This clone was detected only a few times. This sequence joins TRBV7-2 and TRBJ2-1; 8 bases are shared with TRBD1. CDR3 length equals 15 residues. CDR1 and CDR2 from the germline V gene are SGHTA and FQGNSA. V was clipped by 3 bases and J by 9 bases; unmatched bases: 10. CDR3 in amino acids: CASSLSRAGGLEQFF. The CDR3 DNA sequence: TGTGCCAGCAGCTTGAGTCGAGCAGGGGGCCTTGAGCAGTTCTTC. Combining the CDR3 with reference TRBV7-2 and TRBJ2-1 gives the whole variable domain GAGVSQSPSNKVTEKGKDVELRCDPISGHTALYWYRQSLGQGLEFLIYFQGNSAPDKSGLPSDRFSAERTGGSVSTLTIQRTQQEDSAVYLCASSLSRAGGLEQFFGPGTRLTVL.

The V and J genes are TRBV4-2 and TRBJ2-5; perhaps TRBD2 as D (7 bases). Trimming removed 0 bases at V and 4 bases at J, with 12 bases between. The CDR3 has 15 amino acids. CDR1 is LGHNA and CDR2 is YNFKEQ in the germline V gene. CDR3 amino acids: CASSQEMGGLETQYF. In nucleotides, the CDR3 is TGTGCCAGCAGCCAAGAGATGGGGGGGCTAGAGACCCAGTACTTC.

This rearrangement joins TRBV21-1 to TRBJ1-1; TRBD1 is the table's D call, not checked against the DNA. TRBV21-1 constitutes a pseudogene. This CDR3 contains 14 residues. DNA for the CDR3: TGTGCCAGCAGCGCCCACAGTCGTGACACTGAAGCTTTCTTT. This gives the protein CASSAHSRDTEAFF.

The rearrangement links TRBV11-3 to TRBJ2-1; D is undetermined. The CDR3 covers 14 residues. CDR1 and CDR2 (germline): SGHNT, YENEEA. Trimming removed 4 bases at V and 5 bases at J, with 12 bases between. The CDR3 is CASSSHRSDNEQFF. CDR3 bases: TGTGCCAGCAGCTCTCACCGTTCGGACAATGAGCAGTTCTTC.